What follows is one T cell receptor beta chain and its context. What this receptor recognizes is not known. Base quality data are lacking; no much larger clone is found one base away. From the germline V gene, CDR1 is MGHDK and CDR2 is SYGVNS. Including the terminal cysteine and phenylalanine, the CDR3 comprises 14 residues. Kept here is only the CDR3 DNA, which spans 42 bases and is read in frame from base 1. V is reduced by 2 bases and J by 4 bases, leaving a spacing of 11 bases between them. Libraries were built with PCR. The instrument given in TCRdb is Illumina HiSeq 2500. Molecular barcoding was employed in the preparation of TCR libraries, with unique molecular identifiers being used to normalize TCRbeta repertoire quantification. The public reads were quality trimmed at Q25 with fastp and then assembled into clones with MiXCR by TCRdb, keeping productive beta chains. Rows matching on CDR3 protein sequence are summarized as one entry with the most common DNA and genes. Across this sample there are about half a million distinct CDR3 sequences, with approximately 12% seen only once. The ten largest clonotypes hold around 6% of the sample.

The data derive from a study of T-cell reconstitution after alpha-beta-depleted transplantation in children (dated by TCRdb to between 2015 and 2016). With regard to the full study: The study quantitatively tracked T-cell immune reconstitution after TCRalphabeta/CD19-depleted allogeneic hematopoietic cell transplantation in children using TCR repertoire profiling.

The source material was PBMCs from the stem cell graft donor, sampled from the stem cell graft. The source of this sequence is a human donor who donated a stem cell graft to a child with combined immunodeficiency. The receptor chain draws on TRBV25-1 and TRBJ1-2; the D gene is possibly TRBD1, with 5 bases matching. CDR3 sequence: CASSENRQTYGYTF. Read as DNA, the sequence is TGTGCCAGCAGTGAAAACCGACAGACCTATGGCTACACCTTC.